The sequence of this TCR beta chain was determined in a study of T-cell memory formation after mild COVID-19. Turning to the study itself: The study found TCR clusters largely donor specific. Broader study findings: Day 15 to 85 contractors were CD4/CD8 balanced; later expanders leaned CD4+. Some SARS-CoV-2-responding clones were already detected in memory before infection. The study found contracting CD4+ clones mainly in CM and EM and contracting CD8+ clones in EMRA.

This clonotype has a count of ten or more. Its antigen is still unknown. Trimming removed 1 base at V and 6 bases at J, with 13 bases between. The CDR3 sequence is 14 residues long. Germline CDR1 is DFQATT and CDR2 is SNEGSKA (reference sequence). TCRdb processed the 5' RACE reads anew with MiXCR; each CDR3 protein has one entry. The table includes 400,000 or so distinct CDR3 sequences, 20% detected once. The chain employs TRBV20-1 and TRBJ1-5, with unresolved D. Material: PBMCs or a T cell subset sorted from them (not recorded which). This sequence originates from an adult woman who had mild COVID-19 (a few samples of this study predate the infection). Cell type and time point are not known. The CDR3 bases are TGCAGTGCTAGAGCTGGGCCGGTTAGTCAGCCCCAGCATTTT. Residues: CSARAGPVSQPQHF.